Below are 8 T cell receptor beta chains sequenced from a single sample in a study of cytomegalovirus exposure and HLA in healthy donors. In the PCR, 60 Vbeta and 13 Jbeta primers were used. TCRdb keeps only in-frame clones here, not all; method: immunoSEQ multiplex PCR. This sample has 120,000 to 150,000 clones, with about 79% found just once. The sample comprised PBMCs. These receptors were collected from a male donor in good health and CMV-seronegative.

This rearrangement joins TRBV7-9 to TRBJ1-1; 10 nucleotides line up with TRBD1. Looked up from germline, CDR1 is SEHNR and CDR2 is FQNEAQ (reference sequence). J was trimmed by 6 bases and V by 1 base; bases with no gene match: 2. CDR3 length: 14 amino acids. The chain's CDR3 is CASSLDDRGPEAFF. The DNA of the CDR3 is TGTGCCAGCAGCTTAGATGACAGGGGGCCTGAAGCTTTCTTT. Full variable domain (outside the CDR3, taken from reference TRBV7-9 and TRBJ1-1): DTGVSQNPRHKITKRGQNVTFRCDPISEHNRLYWYRQTLGQGPEFLTYFQNEAQLEKSRLLSDRFSAERPKGSFSTLEIQRTEQGDSAMYLCASSLDDRGPEAFFGQGTRLTVV.

The rearrangement links TRBV19 to TRBJ1-2, with D tentatively TRBD1 (6 bases). V lost 6 bases and J lost 3, with 14 bases in between. The CDR3 is 14 residues long. Germline V gene data show CDR1 as LNHDA and CDR2 as SQIVND (reference sequence). DNA of the CDR3: TGTGCCAGTAGAACGCAGGGGCGGGACTATGGCTACACCTTC. As protein: CASRTQGRDYGYTF.

This chain connects TRBV4-3 to TRBJ2-7, with D tentatively TRBD1 (6 bases). Trimming took off 0 bases at V and 7 bases at J, with 13 bases between the two ends. CDR3 length equals 14 residues. The germline gives CDR1 LGHNA, CDR2 YSLEER. For the CDR3, the DNA is TGCGCCAGCAGCCAAGACGGGACACTTGCGGAGCAGTACTTC. Translation: CASSQDGTLAEQYF.

This clone appeared once. This chain links TRBV5-1 with TRBJ2-2; 8 bases fit TRBD2. The V segment lost 2 bases and the J segment 0 bases; nucleotides outside the gene matches: 6. The CDR3 covers 17 residues. The germline V gene encodes CDR1 SGHRS and CDR2 YFSETQ. The CDR3 reads CASSFPSSGSNTGELFF. DNA for the CDR3: TGCGCCAGCAGCTTTCCGTCTAGCGGGTCGAACACCGGGGAGCTGTTTTTT.

The rearrangement uses TRBV4-3 and TRBJ2-3, with 10 bases aligning to TRBD2. V lost 0 bases to trimming and J lost 6 bases; unmatched junction nucleotides: 9. This CDR3 has 17 amino acids. CDR1 LGHNA and CDR2 YSLEER come from the germline V gene. CDR3: CASSQDVLAGEGDTQYF. The CDR3, as DNA: TGCGCCAGCAGCCAAGATGTTCTAGCGGGAGAGGGGGATACGCAGTATTTT.

J is TRBJ2-2 and V is TRBV29-1; TRBD2 matches at 8 bases. Germline CDR1 SQVTM, CDR2 ANQGSEA. V was clipped by 1 base and J by 7 bases; unmatched bases: 8. There are 15 residues in the CDR3. CDR3 DNA sequence: TGCAGCGTTGAAGCGGGGGGGGGCAGTGGCGGGGAGCTGTTTTTT. It encodes CSVEAGGGSGGELFF.

This clone was found a few times. V is TRBV7-9 and J is TRBJ2-7; D is possibly TRBD2 (5 bases). CDR1 SEHNR and CDR2 FQNEAQ come from the germline V gene (reference sequence). The V and J ends lost 9 bases and 0 bases respectively, with 12 bases between them. The CDR3 loop spans 13 amino acids. In DNA, the CDR3 is TGTGCCAGTATGGGGAGAACCTCCTACGAGCAGTACTTC. It encodes CASMGRTSYEQYF.

V gene TRBV13 combines with J gene TRBJ2-3; 7 bases are a match to TRBD2. The CDR3 is 14 amino acids. The ends lost 8 bases at V and 2 bases at J; junction bases unmatched: 7. Germline-derived CDR1 and CDR2 are PRHDT and FYEKMQ (reference sequence). The CDR3 nucleotides read TGTGCCAGCTTACTAGCGCCCATCACAGATACGCAGTATTTT. As protein: CASLLAPITDTQYF. The full variable domain, completed using reference TRBV13 and TRBJ2-3, is AAGVIQSPRHLIKEKRETATLKCYPIPRHDTVYWYQQGPGQDPQFLISFYEKMQSDKGSIPDRFSAQQFSDYHSELNMSSLELGDSALYFCASLLAPITDTQYFGPGTRLTVL.